These 12 T cell receptor beta chains share one sample of origin, sequenced in a study of early T cells in non-severe SARS-CoV-2 infection. Each CDR3 protein gets one entry after TCRdb re-called the 5' RACE reads with MiXCR. This sample has 35,000 to 50,000 distinct CDR3 sequences; 5.5% occur once, and the top ten carry about 4.7%. This sample comprised whole blood, obtained at baseline. All receptors come from an adult who was a healthcare worker with PCR-confirmed SARS-CoV-2 infection or an uninfected control (not recorded which).

Ten or more counts support this clonotype. The chain uses TRBV29-1 and TRBJ2-5, with D perhaps TRBD2 (5 bases). This CDR3 is 11 amino acids long. The V gene's germline CDR1 is SQVTM and CDR2 ANQGSEA. V lost 7 bases to trimming and J lost 5 bases, with 11 bases between them. The CDR3 spells CSALVGETQYF. The DNA of the CDR3 is TGCAGCGCACTAGTCGGTGAGACCCAGTACTTC.

V gene TRBV29-1 combines with J gene TRBJ2-7; tentatively, D is TRBD1 (6 bases). From germline, CDR1 is SQVTM and CDR2 ANQGSEA. The CDR3 consists of 12 residues. V was cut by 4 bases and J by 4 bases, with 11 bases left in between. The CDR3 is CSVGDTQYEQYF. The CDR3 bases are TGCAGCGTTGGGGACACCCAGTACGAGCAGTACTTC.

This clonotype came up many times. The chain combines TRBV10-3 with TRBJ2-1; a weak D match, TRBD2 (7 bases). CDR3 size: 13 residues. Looked up from germline, CDR1 is ENHRY and CDR2 is SYGVKD. The germline V and J ends were trimmed by 7 bases and 6 bases, with 13 bases remaining between them. This CDR3 is CAINLGGGNEQFF. CDR3 sequence (DNA): TGTGCCATCAATCTGGGAGGGGGCAATGAGCAGTTCTTC.

This clonotype has just a few counts. The chain links TRBV29-1 to TRBJ2-1; D unclear. V lost 7 bases, J lost 3 bases, and 10 bases lay in between. The CDR3 is made up of 12 amino acids. Germline V gives CDR1 SQVTM, CDR2 ANQGSEA. The DNA for the CDR3 is TGCAGCGCCGAGAAGGTCTACAATGAGCAGTTCTTC. This translates into CSAEKVYNEQFF.

By share, this clonotype counts as medium-sized. This chain links TRBV2 with TRBJ1-3, with 8 bases matching TRBD1. The J segment lost 5 bases and the V segment lost 3 bases, leaving 9 bases of the junction unmatched. This CDR3 is 16 amino acids long. CDR1 SNHLY and CDR2 FYNNEI come from the germline V gene. The CDR3 coding sequence is TGTGCCAGCAGTGAGCGGACAGGGACTGAGCGAAACACCATATATTTT. It translates to CASSERTGTERNTIYF.

This clonotype has a count of ten or more. The rearrangement uses TRBV25-1 and TRBJ1-1; no definite D call. Germline V lookup: CDR1 MGHDK, CDR2 SYGVNS. Trimming removed 6 bases at V and 1 base at J, with 3 bases between. CDR3 length equals 11 residues. CDR3 residues: CASSRNTEAFF. Here the CDR3 DNA reads TGTGCCAGCAGCAGGAACACTGAAGCTTTCTTT.

The sample holds many counts of this clonotype. The junction shows a germline mismatch at one end, possibly a read error. This chain links TRBV7-7 with TRBJ2-1; TRBD2 might be the D (6 bases). This CDR3 is 13 amino acids long. Germline V lookup: CDR1 SSHAT, CDR2 FNYEAQ (reference sequence). The DNA for the CDR3 is TGTGCTAGCAGCCGGGGGATGTACAATGAGCAGTTCTTC. Amino acid sequence: CASSRGMYNEQFF.

In this sample, this clonotype turned up many times. The chain links TRBV5-6 to TRBJ1-3; D is unresolved. CDR1 and CDR2 from the germline V gene are SGHDT and YYEEEE. The CDR3 totals 16 residues. Trimming removed 2 bases at V and 4 bases at J, with 16 bases between. The CDR3 region is CASSLRIITEGNTIYF. The CDR3 coding sequence is TGTGCCAGCAGCTTAAGGATTATAACAGAAGGAAACACCATATATTTT.

In this sample, this clonotype turned up many times. The chain joins TRBV21-1 to TRBJ1-5; no check of the table's D call, TRBD1, against the DNA was made. TRBV21-1 is labeled a pseudogene. The CDR3 loop spans 16 amino acids. CDR3 in DNA: TGTGCCAGCAAAGGACAGGGCCGATATAGCAATCAGCCCCAGCATTTT. This translates into CASKGQGRYSNQPQHF.

This clonotype was seen ten or more times. The chain employs TRBV12-3 or TRBV12-4 and TRBJ1-2; D is unresolved. This CDR3 is 12 amino acids long. V lost 7 bases, J lost 5 bases, and 11 bases lay in between. CDR3 region: CASTPTAYGYTF. The DNA for the CDR3 is TGTGCCAGCACCCCCACAGCGTATGGCTACACCTTC.

Note on this clonotype: A much larger clone lies one base from this, so it may be a read error. This chain uses TRBV2 with TRBJ2-7; D is unresolved. Germline V CDR1 and CDR2: SNHLY, FYNNEI. CDR3 length: 13 amino acids. The CDR3, as DNA: TGTGCCGGCAGTGAATTGGGTTCCCACGAGCAGTACTTC. Translated: CAGSELGSHEQYF.

This clonotype was found many times. CDR3 residues: CAWSVKGSGGNTIYF. CDR3 sequence (DNA): TGTGCCTGGAGTGTAAAGGGATCGGGCGGAAACACCATATATTTT. V gene TRBV30 combines with J gene TRBJ1-3; no firm D call. Looked up from germline, CDR1 is GTSNPN and CDR2 is SVGIG (reference sequence). V was trimmed by 0 bases and J by 4 bases, leaving 13 bases between them. The CDR3 extends over 15 amino acids. Full variable domain (outside the CDR3, taken from reference TRBV30 and TRBJ1-3): SQTIHQWPATLVQPVGSPLSLECTVEGTSNPNLYWYRQAAGRGLQLLFYSVGIGQISSEVPQNLSASRPQDRQFILSSKKLLLSDSGFYLCAWSVKGSGGNTIYFGEGSWLTVV.